Detailed here is one T cell receptor (beta chain). Germline V gene data show CDR1 as SNHLY and CDR2 as FYNNEI. The CDR3 spans 15 residues. V was pared by 6 bases and J by 5 bases, with 4 bases of the junction left unmatched. This entry comes from a study of cytomegalovirus exposure and HLA in healthy donors. The PCR had 60 Vbeta and 13 Jbeta primers. Data came from immunoSEQ multiplex PCR; TCRdb stores just in-frame clones and leaves some out. The sample holds 75,000 to 90,000 clones, 63% seen once. This TCR came from a woman aged 40 to 49 in good health and CMV-seropositive. V usage is TRBV2 and J usage is TRBJ2-7; the match to TRBD2 covers 16 bases. The sample was PBMCs. CDR3 in amino acids: CASRMGLAGGHEQYF. As DNA, the CDR3 is TGTGCCAGCAGGATGGGACTAGCGGGAGGGCACGAGCAGTACTTC.